The following is a T cell receptor beta chain sequence with its context. The data stem from a study of patients and donors after allogeneic stem cell transplantation. Germline V gene lookup returns CDR1 DFQATT and CDR2 SNEGSKA (reference sequence). The CDR3 extends over 15 amino acids. Trimming cost V 0 bases and J 2 bases, with 10 bases left between them. TCRdb called the RT-PCR reads again in MiXCR, with one record for every CDR3 protein. The top ten hold over 6% of the sample, which has about 400,000 distinct CDR3 sequences, 16% seen once. The gene calls are TRBV20-1 and TRBJ2-2, with D possibly matching TRBD2 (6 bases). Sequenced sample: blood, either unsorted or a sorted T cell fraction (not recorded which). The TCR sequence derives from a human donor who was either an allogeneic HSCT recipient or a stem cell or donor lymphocyte infusion donor (not recorded which). It is not recorded whose cells these are; they may come from a transplant donor. The CDR3 coding sequence is TGCAGTGCTAGAGATCCCGGGGGAAACACCGGGGAGCTGTTTTTT. Its protein product is CSARDPGGNTGELFF.